This is a list of T cell receptor beta chains from one sample in a study of human T cells and chemical hapten exposure. MiXCR, applied by TCRdb to the RACE reads, yields one record per CDR3 protein. The table records tens of thousands of distinct CDR3 sequences, approximately 10% of them present only once. Source: whole blood, taken in connection with sensitization to the hapten diphenylcyclopropenone (DPC). The origin of the receptors is a woman between 50 and 59 years old with alopecia areata. Some clones in this sample may be carry-over from other donors' samples. Both conserved end residues are part of each CDR3. The D gene is left open where the match is weak. Clone size, where shown, is once, few, many, or a class for clones that have expanded.

cdr3_aa cdr3_nt j_call d_call v_call clone_size
CASSMSRQGSQPQHF TGTGCCAGTAGTATGTCTCGCCAGGGATCTCAGCCCCAGCATTTT TRBJ1-5 NA TRBV19 few
CASSSPGSNEQFF TGTGCCAGCAGTTCCCCAGGGAGCAATGAGCAGTTCTTC TRBJ2-1 NA TRBV28 few
CSAREFGSRVYNEQFF TGCAGTGCTAGGGAGTTCGGGTCTAGAGTCTACAATGAGCAGTTCTTC TRBJ2-1 NA TRBV20-1 NA
CASINPRGQVYGYTF TGTGCCAGCATCAACCCCAGGGGGCAGGTCTATGGCTACACCTTC TRBJ1-2 TRBD1 TRBV2 NA
CASSFMPGQGTNEQYF TGTGCCAGCAGCTTCATGCCGGGACAGGGGACAAACGAGCAGTACTTC TRBJ2-7 TRBD1 TRBV9 many
CASKEQGIAKNIQYF TGTGCCAGCAAAGAGCAGGGAATAGCCAAAAACATTCAGTACTTC TRBJ2-4 NA TRBV6-1 many
CASSHRGLQNYNEQFF TGTGCCAGCAGCCACCGGGGCCTGCAGAACTACAATGAGCAGTTCTTC TRBJ2-1 NA TRBV7-2 many
CASSEGLLGAFF TGTGCCAGCAGTGAAGGCCTCTTGGGAGCTTTCTTT TRBJ1-1 NA TRBV2 many
CASSENFQIRTEAFF TGTGCCAGTTCGGAGAACTTCCAGATACGCACTGAAGCTTTCTTT TRBJ1-1 NA TRBV18 few
CASTSGGSGDTGELFF TGTGCCAGCACTTCGGGCGGGAGCGGGGACACCGGGGAGCTGTTTTTT TRBJ2-2 TRBD2 TRBV12-3/TRBV12-4 few
CASSQGQGLPDTQYF TGTGCCAGCAGCCAGGGACAGGGATTACCGGATACGCAGTATTTT TRBJ2-3 TRBD1 TRBV6-6 many
CASSQGFGRADTQYF TGTGCCAGCAGCCAAGGTTTCGGGAGGGCCGATACGCAGTATTTT TRBJ2-3 TRBD2 TRBV3-1 many
CASSFGANEQFF TGTGCCAGCAGCTTTGGTGCCAATGAGCAGTTCTTC TRBJ2-1 NA TRBV7-3 many
CASSLENINEKLFF TGTGCCAGCAGCTTGGAAAACATTAATGAAAAACTGTTTTTT TRBJ1-4 NA TRBV7-9 many
CASRNTGGPHNEQFF TGCGCCAGCAGAAATACGGGAGGGCCCCACAATGAGCAGTTCTTC TRBJ2-1 TRBD2 TRBV5-1 many
CSVCVSGRGNEQFF TGCAGCGTTTGTGTTAGCGGGAGAGGCAATGAGCAGTTCTTC TRBJ2-1 TRBD2 TRBV29-1 few
CASSQGKFSYEQYF TGTGCCAGCAGCCAAGGAAAATTCTCCTACGAGCAGTACTTC TRBJ2-7 NA TRBV14 few
CASSLFGPNTEAFF TGTGCCAGCAGCTTATTCGGCCCGAACACTGAAGCTTTCTTT TRBJ1-1 NA TRBV11-1 NA
CAWDEVYPRTSGNTIYF TGTGCCTGGGACGAAGTGTACCCAAGGACCTCTGGAAACACCATATATTTT TRBJ1-3 NA TRBV30 many
CASSSRDRPPTEAFF TGTGCCAGCAGCTCCCGGGACAGGCCCCCCACTGAAGCTTTCTTT TRBJ1-1 TRBD1 TRBV7-9 many
CSVDGAGTGELFF TGCAGCGTTGATGGGGCAGGGACCGGGGAGCTGTTTTTT TRBJ2-2 NA TRBV29-1 few
CASSSLRDRAYEQYF TGTGCCAGCAGCTCCCTTAGGGACAGGGCCTACGAGCAGTACTTC TRBJ2-7 TRBD1 TRBV11-2 many
CSSEGGGETQYF TGCAGCTCCGAGGGGGGCGGGGAGACCCAGTACTTC TRBJ2-5 NA TRBV29-1 many
CAISASGNYEQYF TGTGCCATCTCGGCTAGCGGGAACTACGAGCAGTACTTC TRBJ2-7 TRBD2 TRBV10-3 NA
CASSISGRGRPHTGELFF TGTGCCAGTAGTATCTCGGGGAGAGGGAGACCCCACACCGGGGAGCTGTTTTTT TRBJ2-2 NA TRBV19 few
CASSQDWGYNEQFF TGTGCCAGCAGCCAAGATTGGGGGTACAATGAGCAGTTCTTC TRBJ2-1 NA TRBV3-1 many
CASSQRPSDNQPQHF TGTGCCAGCAGCCAAAGACCCAGCGACAATCAGCCCCAGCATTTT TRBJ1-5 NA TRBV5-5 NA
CASSLLVAGANVLTF TGTGCCAGCAGTTTGTTAGTTGCTGGGGCCAACGTCCTGACTTTC TRBJ2-6 NA TRBV27 many
CASSRDNTDTQYF TGTGCCAGCAGCCGGGACAACACAGATACGCAGTATTTT TRBJ2-3 NA TRBV28 few
CASIGVAEAFF TGTGCCAGTATTGGGGTCGCTGAAGCTTTCTTT TRBJ1-1 NA TRBV19 many
CSASKGNENTEAFF TGCAGTGCTAGTAAGGGCAATGAGAACACTGAAGCTTTCTTT TRBJ1-1 NA TRBV20-1 NA
CASRDGAEAFF TGTGCCAGCAGGGACGGGGCTGAAGCTTTCTTT TRBJ1-1 NA TRBV6-2/TRBV6-3 NA
CSVEDPRGRTYEQYF TGCAGCGTTGAAGATCCACGCGGGAGGACCTACGAGCAGTACTTC TRBJ2-7 TRBD2 TRBV29-1 many
CASSSGQGDTEAFF TGTGCCAGCAGCTCAGGACAGGGGGACACTGAAGCTTTCTTT TRBJ1-1 TRBD1 TRBV9 NA
CSVRRGNEYLETQYF TGCAGCGTTCGGAGAGGGAATGAATATTTGGAGACCCAGTACTTC TRBJ2-5 NA TRBV29-1 few
CASSLEASAQKNTGELFF TGTGCCAGCAGCTTAGAGGCTAGCGCCCAAAAAAACACCGGTGAGCTGTTTTTT TRBJ2-2 NA TRBV7-9 NA
CASVRRDSGQETQYF TGTGCCAGCGTACGGCGGGATAGCGGCCAAGAGACCCAGTACTTC TRBJ2-5 NA TRBV6-2/TRBV6-3 many
CAISEGSLVGKNEQFF TGTGCCATCAGTGAGGGGTCCCTGGTTGGGAAAAATGAGCAGTTCTTC TRBJ2-1 NA TRBV10-3 few
CSARWDSTDTQYF TGCAGTGCTAGGTGGGACTCGACAGATACGCAGTATTTT TRBJ2-3 NA TRBV20-1 NA
CASSLVAGSSREQYF TGTGCCAGCAGCCTAGTCGCAGGGTCGTCTCGCGAGCAGTACTTC TRBJ2-7 NA TRBV4-2 many
CASSVGASSYEQFF TGTGCCAGCAGCGTCGGGGCTAGCTCCTATGAGCAGTTCTTC TRBJ2-1 NA TRBV9 NA
CASSLSSLAGSEQYF TGTGCCAGCAGCTTATCATCCCTAGCGGGAAGCGAGCAGTACTTC TRBJ2-7 TRBD2 TRBV7-6 NA
CSASPQTSPVGFF TGCAGTGCTAGCCCTCAGACTAGCCCGGTGGGGTTCTTC TRBJ2-1 TRBD2 TRBV20-1 many
CASSYIAGGYSYEQYF TGTGCCAGCAGTTACATAGCGGGAGGTTATTCCTACGAGCAGTACTTC TRBJ2-7 TRBD2 TRBV6-6 many
CASSVVPSGRVNTGELFF TGTGCCAGCAGCGTAGTTCCTAGCGGGAGGGTGAACACCGGGGAGCTGTTTTTT TRBJ2-2 TRBD2 TRBV9 NA